This entry is about one TCR beta chain. The antigen is unknown. The donors comprised healthy bone marrow donors. The PCR was carried out with 60 Vbeta primers and 13 Jbeta primers. The repertoire was sequenced with immunoSEQ multiplex PCR; TCRdb's copy has only in-frame clones and lacks some. In the table there are 50,000 to 65,000 clones, approximately 73% of which are singletons. This entry belongs to a study of cytomegalovirus exposure and HLA in healthy donors. The overall study: The roughly 100 million unique TCR beta sequences, from about 179 million T cells, were found by an earlier analysis.

Overall study findings and caveats: A later analysis found TCR association rates differed by HLA locus, highest for DRB1 and lowest for HLA-C. The likely origin of a cluster of highly shared sequence variants was a sequencing artifact.

This CDR3 comprises 14 residues. V lost 5 bases, J lost 6 bases, and 8 bases stayed unmatched. Germline CDR1 and CDR2: SGHAT and FQNNGV. V usage is TRBV11-2 and J usage is TRBJ2-7, with 9 bases that match TRBD1. Material: PBMCs. This clonotype originated in a young man in good health and CMV-seronegative. The CDR3 loop is CASSRLGQGLEQYF. CDR3 DNA sequence: TGTGCCAGCAGCCGACTCGGACAGGGGCTCGAGCAGTACTTC.